The rows below give T cell receptor beta chains drawn from one sample of a study of blood T cells in healthy people across ages. Each CDR3 protein gets one entry after TCRdb re-called the 5' RACE reads with MiXCR. Of hundreds of thousands of distinct CDR3 sequences in the sample, 24% are singletons; the top ten hold around 10%. These sequences were also reported in another study, on T cells of mothers and their children.

Source material: blood. The receptors here all came from a boy aged 5-17 years in good health. CDR3s include the opening cysteine and the closing phenylalanine or tryptophan. A D gene is named only where the DNA matches it firmly. Size values are once, few and many counts, or a class for expanded clones, and some rows have none.

TRBJ2-5	12	TRBV5-6	NA	NA	CASSPPLGSQYF	TGTGCCAGCAGCCCGCCGTTAGGGTCCCAGTACTTC
TRBJ2-7	16	TRBV11-2	NA	NA	CASTRAGAASSYEQYF	TGTGCCAGCACCCGTGCGGGGGCGGCCAGCTCCTACGAGCAGTACTTC
TRBJ2-3	13	TRBV25-1	few	NA	CASSLGKTDTQYF	TGTGCCAGCAGTTTAGGGAAGACAGATACGCAGTATTTT
TRBJ2-1	16	TRBV6-2/TRBV6-3	NA	TRBD1	CASSYSPTGAPNEQFF	TGTGCCAGCAGTTATTCCCCGACAGGGGCCCCGAATGAGCAGTTCTTC
TRBJ2-7	15	TRBV12-3/TRBV12-4	NA	NA	CASSSVPRIAYEQYF	TGTGCCAGCAGCTCAGTCCCACGAATAGCCTACGAGCAGTACTTC
TRBJ1-5	15	TRBV28	NA	TRBD1	CASSLLTGGNQPQHF	TGTGCCAGCAGTTTGTTGACAGGGGGAAATCAGCCCCAGCATTTT
TRBJ2-4	16	TRBV27	NA	NA	CASSFSGNLAKNIQYF	TGTGCCAGCAGTTTTTCTGGAAATCTAGCCAAAAACATTCAGTACTTC
TRBJ2-4	19	TRBV28	NA	NA	CASSPLGIGRDRTKNIQYF	TGTGCCAGCAGTCCACTCGGGATCGGCAGGGATCGGACAAAAAACATTCAGTACTTC
TRBJ1-5	14	TRBV5-1	few	NA	CASNLAGNNQPQHF	TGCGCCAGCAACTTGGCGGGGAACAATCAGCCCCAGCATTTT
TRBJ1-1	14	TRBV5-1	NA	NA	CASSSLDLNTEAFF	TGCGCCAGCAGCTCATTGGACCTGAACACTGAAGCTTTCTTT
TRBJ1-2	14	TRBV5-6	many	TRBD1	CASRSDRVLEGYTF	TGTGCCAGCAGATCGGACAGGGTCCTTGAAGGCTACACCTTC
TRBJ2-5	16	TRBV5-1	few	NA	CASSRPGTGYRETQYF	TGCGCCAGCAGCCGTCCCGGGACGGGGTATAGAGAGACCCAGTACTTC
TRBJ1-1	13	TRBV12-3/TRBV12-4	NA	NA	CASSKGMGAEAFF	TGTGCCAGCAGCAAAGGAATGGGCGCTGAAGCTTTCTTT
TRBJ2-7	14	TRBV6-4	once	NA	CASSYSRGFYEQYF	TGTGCCAGCAGTTACTCGAGGGGTTTCTACGAGCAGTACTTC
TRBJ2-1	16	TRBV2	NA	TRBD2	CASKSLAGGLVDEQFF	TGTGCCAGCAAATCTCTAGCGGGGGGGCTTGTCGATGAGCAGTTCTTC
TRBJ2-5	15	TRBV28	many	TRBD2	CASSLWRGGEETQYF	TGTGCCAGCAGTTTATGGAGGGGAGGGGAAGAGACCCAGTACTTC
TRBJ2-7	12	TRBV28	NA	TRBD2	CASKRESYEQYF	TGTGCCAGCAAGCGGGAATCCTACGAGCAGTACTTC
TRBJ2-1	11	TRBV20-1	once	NA	CSAKDVGMQFF	TGCAGTGCTAAGGACGTAGGAATGCAGTTCTTC
TRBJ2-7	14	TRBV6-5	NA	NA	CASSYRGMSYEQYF	TGTGCCAGCAGTTACAGGGGCATGTCCTACGAGCAGTACTTC
TRBJ1-2	14	TRBV25-1	NA	NA	CASSEVAGDYGYTF	TGTGCCAGCAGTGAGGTAGCAGGAGACTATGGCTACACCTTC
TRBJ2-7	13	TRBV7-2	few	NA	CASRDTTSYEQYF	TGTGCCAGCAGGGACACTACATCCTACGAGCAGTACTTC
TRBJ1-1	15	TRBV6-6	few	NA	CASSYSQGRKTEAFF	TGTGCCAGCAGTTACTCGCAGGGGCGGAAAACTGAAGCTTTCTTT
TRBJ2-5	14	TRBV20-1	NA	TRBD1	CSAAPGTDQETQYF	TGCAGTGCTGCGCCCGGGACAGATCAAGAGACCCAGTACTTC
TRBJ2-5	16	TRBV2	few	TRBD2	CASSEASGGPQETQYF	TGTGCCAGCAGTGAAGCTAGCGGGGGCCCCCAAGAGACCCAGTACTTC
TRBJ2-2	18	TRBV20-1	few	NA	CSARDVLALKHETGELFF	TGCAGTGCTAGAGATGTGCTAGCTCTAAAGCATGAGACCGGGGAGCTGTTTTTT
TRBJ2-2	20	TRBV11-1	few	TRBD2	CASSFVPSGLAGVNAGELFF	TGTGCCAGCAGCTTCGTCCCCTCGGGACTAGCGGGAGTCAACGCCGGGGAGCTGTTTTTT
TRBJ2-1	17	TRBV2	few	TRBD2	CASSEALGAGVINEQFF	TGTGCCAGCAGTGAAGCGCTTGGCGCGGGAGTGATCAATGAGCAGTTCTTC
TRBJ2-2	14	TRBV7-2	NA	TRBD1	CASSVTTGAGELFF	TGTGCCAGCAGCGTAACAACAGGGGCCGGGGAGCTGTTTTTT
TRBJ2-7	16	TRBV25-1	few	NA	CASSEVRRGEGYEQYF	TGTGCCAGCAGTGAGGTCAGGAGGGGAGAGGGTTACGAGCAGTACTTC
TRBJ1-4	16	TRBV9	NA	NA	CASSVGSTRRDEKLFF	TGTGCCAGCAGCGTAGGCTCGACCAGAAGGGATGAAAAACTGTTTTTT
TRBJ2-5	11	TRBV29-1	NA	NA	CSVEDWETQYF	TGCAGCGTTGAAGACTGGGAGACCCAGTACTTC
TRBJ1-5	19	TRBV28	few	TRBD1	CASSFPPRDRGMSNQPQHF	TGTGCCAGCAGTTTCCCCCCCCGGGACAGGGGAATGAGCAATCAGCCCCAGCATTTT
TRBJ1-2	14	TRBV18	NA	NA	CASSPGTDSAGYTF	TGTGCCAGCTCACCGGGGACCGACTCAGCTGGCTACACCTTC
TRBJ2-1	16	TRBV7-9	few	TRBD1	CASSSDLGQLFNEQFF	TGTGCCAGCAGCTCAGACTTGGGACAGCTATTCAATGAGCAGTTCTTC
TRBJ2-1	20	TRBV6-5	few	NA	CASSYSLEGRRPNSYNEQFF	TGTGCCAGCAGTTACTCCCTAGAGGGGAGGAGACCTAATTCCTACAATGAGCAGTTCTTC
TRBJ2-3	16	TRBV3-1	few	NA	CASSQDGTRRPDTQYF	TGTGCCAGCAGCCAAGATGGAACCCGGCGACCAGATACGCAGTATTTT
TRBJ2-5	13	TRBV29-1	many	NA	CSVASVPRETQYF	TGCAGCGTTGCGTCGGTACCAAGGGAGACCCAGTACTTC
TRBJ2-5	15	TRBV2	NA	NA	CASSAINRWQLTQYF	TGTGCCAGCAGCGCTATTAACCGGTGGCAATTGACCCAGTACTTC
TRBJ1-5	16	TRBV7-2	few	NA	CASSGLVGAINQPQHF	TGTGCCAGCAGCGGTCTAGTGGGGGCGATCAATCAGCCCCAGCATTTT
TRBJ2-4	14	TRBV6-2/TRBV6-3	many	TRBD1	CASSRDRVGYIQYF	TGTGCCAGCAGTCGTGACAGGGTTGGGTACATTCAGTACTTC
TRBJ2-5	13	TRBV5-1	NA	NA	CASSLEISYEQCF	TGCGCCAGCAGCTTGGAGATTTCCTACGAGCAGTGCTTC
TRBJ1-1	14	TRBV2	NA	NA	CASSGLGVNTEAFF	TGTGCCAGCAGTGGCCTCGGGGTCAACACTGAAGCTTTCTTT
TRBJ2-2	14	TRBV19	few	NA	CASRPGPDTGELFF	TGTGCCAGTAGGCCGGGCCCAGACACCGGGGAGCTGTTTTTT
TRBJ2-1	14	TRBV5-1	NA	NA	CASSLGASNNEQFF	TGCGCCAGCAGCTTGGGTGCCAGCAACAATGAGCAGTTCTTC